The sequence of this T cell receptor (beta chain) was determined in a study of T-cell memory formation after mild COVID-19. TCRdb re-derived calls from the 5' RACE reads in MiXCR, one entry per CDR3 protein. The data contain about 190,000 distinct CDR3 sequences, over 20% of them singletons. CDR3 length: 13 amino acids. CDR1 SGDLS and CDR2 YYNGEE come from the germline V gene. V was pared by 1 base and J by 3 bases, with 8 bases between. Material: PBMCs or a T cell subset sorted from them (not recorded which). This clonotype was obtained from an adult woman who had mild COVID-19 (a few samples of this study predate the infection). Cell type and time point are not known. The chain uses TRBV9 and TRBJ2-7; possible D gene TRBD2, 6 bases. In DNA, the CDR3 is TGTGCCAGCAGCGTATCCGGGGGCTACGAGCAGTACTTC. Amino acid sequence: CASSVSGGYEQYF.